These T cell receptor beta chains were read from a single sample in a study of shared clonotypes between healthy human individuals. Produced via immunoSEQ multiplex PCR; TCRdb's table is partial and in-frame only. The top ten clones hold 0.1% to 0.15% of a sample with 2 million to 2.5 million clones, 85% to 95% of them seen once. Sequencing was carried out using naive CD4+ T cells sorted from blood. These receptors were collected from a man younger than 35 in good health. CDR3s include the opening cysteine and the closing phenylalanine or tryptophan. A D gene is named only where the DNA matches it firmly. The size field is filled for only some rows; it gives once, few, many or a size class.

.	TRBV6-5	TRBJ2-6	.	CASSQPSGANVLTF	TGTGCCAGCAGTCAACCTTCCGGGGCCAACGTCCTGACTTTC
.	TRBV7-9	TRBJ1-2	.	CASSPEGRADGYTF	TGTGCCAGCAGCCCCGAGGGGCGGGCGGATGGCTACACCTTC
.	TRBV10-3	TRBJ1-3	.	CAIGTAFSGNTIYF	TGTGCCATCGGAACGGCGTTCTCTGGAAACACCATATATTTT
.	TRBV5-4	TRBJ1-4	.	CASSSGGKGNEKLFF	TGTGCCAGCAGTTCTGGAGGGAAGGGTAATGAAAAACTGTTTTTT
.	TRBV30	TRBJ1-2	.	CAWSRVRGYGYTF	TGTGCCTGGAGCAGGGTTAGGGGTTACGGCTACACCTTC
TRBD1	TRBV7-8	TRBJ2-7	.	CASSLAHKTGGSGEQYF	TGTGCCAGCAGCTTAGCCCACAAGACAGGGGGCTCTGGCGAGCAGTACTTC
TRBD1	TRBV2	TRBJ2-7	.	CASRIMGQAFSYEQYF	TGTGCCAGCAGGATAATGGGACAGGCATTCTCCTACGAGCAGTACTTC
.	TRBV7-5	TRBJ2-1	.	CARSLGKKVGLAGRHNEQFF	TGTGCCAGAAGCTTAGGTAAAAAAGTGGGACTAGCGGGGAGACACAATGAGCAGTTCTTC
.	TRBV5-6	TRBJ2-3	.	CASSLAPRTTNTDTQYF	TGTGCCAGCAGCTTGGCACCGAGAACAACCAACACAGATACGCAGTATTTT
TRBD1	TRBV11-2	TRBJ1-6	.	CASSSGGGFLALHF	TGTGCCAGCAGCTCAGGGGGCGGTTTTCTGGCCCTCCACTTT
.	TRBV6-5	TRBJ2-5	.	CASSSVKETQYF	TGTGCCAGCAGTTCCGTAAAGGAGACCCAGTACTTC
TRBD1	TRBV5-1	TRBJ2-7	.	CASSLTGTGNYEQYF	TGCGCCAGCAGCTTGACCGGGACAGGGAATTACGAGCAGTACTTC
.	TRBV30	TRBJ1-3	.	CAWSGISRNGNTIYF	TGTGCCTGGAGTGGAATATCACGAAATGGAAACACCATATATTTT
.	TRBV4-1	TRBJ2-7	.	CASSQGQGRVYEQYF	TGCGCCAGCAGCCAAGGACAGGGGAGGGTCTACGAGCAGTACTTC
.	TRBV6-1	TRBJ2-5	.	CASSEGVAMGQETQYF	TGTGCCAGCAGTGAAGGGGTAGCAATGGGCCAAGAGACCCAGTACTTC
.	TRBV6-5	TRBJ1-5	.	CASSRGQPVNQPQHF	TGTGCCAGCAGCCGCGGACAGCCAGTAAATCAGCCCCAGCATTTT
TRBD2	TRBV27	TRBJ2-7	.	CASSLWGERGYEQYF	TGTGCCAGCAGTTTATGGGGGGAGCGGGGCTACGAGCAGTACTTC
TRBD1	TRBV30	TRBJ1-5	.	CAWSKATGGNQPQHF	TGTGCCTGGAGTAAGGCGACAGGGGGCAATCAGCCCCAGCATTTT
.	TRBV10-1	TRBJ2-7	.	CASSEQTGTSYEQYF	TGCGCCAGCAGTGAGCAAACCGGGACATCCTACGAGCAGTACTTC
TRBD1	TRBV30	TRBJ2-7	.	CAWRITGGSSYEQYF	TGTGCCTGGAGAATAACAGGGGGGAGCTCCTACGAGCAGTACTTC
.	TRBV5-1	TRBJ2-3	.	CASSLGERWLTSTDTQYF	TGCGCCAGCAGCTTGGGAGAACGTTGGCTGACTAGCACAGATACGCAGTATTTT
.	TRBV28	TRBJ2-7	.	CASNSLGSKFVEEYF	TGTGCCAGCAACTCTTTGGGTTCTAAGTTCGTCGAGGAGTACTTC
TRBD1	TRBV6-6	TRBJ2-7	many	CASSYPGQDYEQYF	TGTGCCAGCAGTTACCCTGGACAGGACTACGAGCAGTACTTC
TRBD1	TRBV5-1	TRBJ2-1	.	CASSLSGTGPGEQFF	TGCGCCAGCAGCTTGTCCGGGACAGGGCCCGGTGAGCAGTTCTTC
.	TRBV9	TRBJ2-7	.	CASSPLGTFYEQYF	TGTGCCAGCAGCCCCCTGGGGACTTTTTACGAGCAGTACTTC
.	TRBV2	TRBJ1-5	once	CASSEEEGSNQPQHF	TGTGCCAGCAGTGAAGAGGAGGGAAGCAATCAGCCCCAGCATTTT
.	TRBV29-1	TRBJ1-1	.	CSVVPGNTEAFF	TGCAGCGTTGTTCCAGGGAACACTGAAGCTTTCTTT
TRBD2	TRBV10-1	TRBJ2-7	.	CASSESKLAGGNEQYF	TGCGCCAGCAGTGAGTCAAAACTAGCGGGAGGAAATGAGCAGTACTTC